This TCR beta chain stems from a study of beta chain features in type 1 diabetes. Note on this clone: The antigen is undetermined.

Germline assignment: CDR1 SGHNT and CDR2 YYREEE (reference sequence). CDR3 length equals 17 residues. Trimming at V came to 0 bases and at J to 5 bases, leaving 12 bases not matched to a gene. cDNA synthesis used the whole RNA isolate, giving expressed TCRB sequences. Assay used: immunoSEQ multiplex PCR; TCRdb lists only in-frame clones, some missing. The sample consists of 300,000 to 400,000 clones, around an eighth of them appearing once. General study findings and limits: The influence of HLA type on TCRB rearrangement stayed undetermined. Shorter TCRB CDR3s, moderately but significantly so, were found in Type 1 diabetes patients in all four CD4+ subsets. Patients' naive, central memory and regulatory TCRB repertoires appeared more alike than those of healthy donors.

The chain joins TRBV5-4 to TRBJ2-5; 8 bases map to TRBD2. Sequenced material: naive CD4+ T cells from blood. The source of this sequence is a woman in her late teens or twenties with type 1 diabetes. CDR3 sequence reads: CASSLGAVAGGRETQYF. The DNA of the CDR3 is TGTGCCAGCAGCTTGGGAGCCGTCGCGGGAGGCCGTGAGACCCAGTACTTC.